This T cell receptor (beta chain) was profiled in a study of synovial regulatory T cells in juvenile arthritis. Libraries were prepared by immunoSEQ multiplex PCR; TCRdb keeps only in-frame clonotypes and omits some of them. The sample spans over 7,500 clones; the ten largest clones claim 1.7%. This clone counts as medium-sized by frequency. The antigen remains undetermined. Study-level points and caveats: Blood Treg cells that were inflammation-associated showed lower TCR diversity than other blood Treg cells.

The germline CDR1 and CDR2 sequences are MDHEN and SYDVKM. The CDR3 is made up of 15 amino acids. There is no recorded DNA. Sequenced: Treg cells from blood. The subset was: HLA-DR+ inflammation-associated blood Treg cells. V and J are TRBV28 and TRBJ2-7; with no DNA, the TCRdb D assignment of TRBD1 cannot be verified. The TCR originated in a donor aged 2-35 years with juvenile idiopathic arthritis. This chain's CDR3 is CASSLFWGGSYEQYF.